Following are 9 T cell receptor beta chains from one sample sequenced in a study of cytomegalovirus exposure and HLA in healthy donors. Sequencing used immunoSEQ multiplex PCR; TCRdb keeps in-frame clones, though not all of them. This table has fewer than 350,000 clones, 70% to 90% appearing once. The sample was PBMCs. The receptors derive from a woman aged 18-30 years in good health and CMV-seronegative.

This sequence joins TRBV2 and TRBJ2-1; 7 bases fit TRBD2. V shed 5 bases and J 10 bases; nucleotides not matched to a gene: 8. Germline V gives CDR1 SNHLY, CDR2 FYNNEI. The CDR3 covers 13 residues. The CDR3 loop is CASSLAATGEQFF. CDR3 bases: TGTGCCAGCAGTCTAGCGGCCACGGGGGAGCAGTTCTTC.

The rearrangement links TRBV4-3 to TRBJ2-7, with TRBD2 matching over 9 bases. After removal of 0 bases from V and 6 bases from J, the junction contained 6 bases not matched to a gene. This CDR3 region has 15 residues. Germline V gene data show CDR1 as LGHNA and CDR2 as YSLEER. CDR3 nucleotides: TGCGCCAGCAGCCAAGATGTAGCGGGAGTGTTCGAGCAGTACTTC. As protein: CASSQDVAGVFEQYF.

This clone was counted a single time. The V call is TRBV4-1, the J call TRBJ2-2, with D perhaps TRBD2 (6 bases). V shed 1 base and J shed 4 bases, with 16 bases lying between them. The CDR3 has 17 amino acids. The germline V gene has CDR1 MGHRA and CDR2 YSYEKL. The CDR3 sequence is CASSQGELAGLTGELFF. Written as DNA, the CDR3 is TGCGCCAGCAGCCAAGGAGAACTAGCTGGACTCACCGGGGAGCTGTTTTTT.

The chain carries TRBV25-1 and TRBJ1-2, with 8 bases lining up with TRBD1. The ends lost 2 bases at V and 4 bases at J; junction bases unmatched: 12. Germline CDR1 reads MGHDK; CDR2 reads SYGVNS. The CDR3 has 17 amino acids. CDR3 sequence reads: CASSEEGQEPNPYGYTF. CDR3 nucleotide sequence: TGTGCCAGCAGTGAAGAGGGACAGGAGCCAAATCCCTATGGCTACACCTTC.

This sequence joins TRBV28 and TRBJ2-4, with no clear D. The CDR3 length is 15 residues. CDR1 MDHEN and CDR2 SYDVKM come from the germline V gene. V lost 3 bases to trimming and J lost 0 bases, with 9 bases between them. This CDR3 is CASSFDTLAKNIQYF. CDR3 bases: TGTGCCAGCAGTTTCGACACCTTAGCCAAAAACATTCAGTACTTC.

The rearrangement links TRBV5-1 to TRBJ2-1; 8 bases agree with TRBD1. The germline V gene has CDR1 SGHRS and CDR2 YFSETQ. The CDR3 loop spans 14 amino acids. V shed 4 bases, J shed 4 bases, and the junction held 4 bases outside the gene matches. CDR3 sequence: CASSGDRRYNEQFF. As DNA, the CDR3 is TGCGCCAGCAGCGGGGACAGGCGGTACAATGAGCAGTTCTTC.

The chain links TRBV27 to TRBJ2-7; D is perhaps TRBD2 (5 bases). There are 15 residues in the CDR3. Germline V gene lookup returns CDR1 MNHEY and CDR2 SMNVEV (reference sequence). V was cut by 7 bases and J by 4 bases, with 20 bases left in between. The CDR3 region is CASIPSSERIYEQYF. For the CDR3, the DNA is TGTGCCAGCATCCCCTCGTCGGAGCGGATTTACGAGCAGTACTTC.

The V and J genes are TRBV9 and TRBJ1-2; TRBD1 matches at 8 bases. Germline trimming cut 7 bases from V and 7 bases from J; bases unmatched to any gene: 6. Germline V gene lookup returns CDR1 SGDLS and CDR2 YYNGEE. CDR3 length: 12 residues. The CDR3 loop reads CASLDRVGGYTF. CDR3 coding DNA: TGTGCCAGCCTGGACAGGGTCGGTGGCTACACCTTC.

The CDR3 DNA sequence: TGTGCCAGCAGTTCCAGGGCCTACAATGAGCAGTTCTTC. Its translation: CASSSRAYNEQFF. The chain is built from TRBV27 and TRBJ2-1; perhaps TRBD1 as D (5 bases). This CDR3 comprises 13 residues. From germline, CDR1 is MNHEY and CDR2 SMNVEV (reference sequence). Trimming took off 4 bases at V and 2 bases at J, with 6 bases between the two ends.